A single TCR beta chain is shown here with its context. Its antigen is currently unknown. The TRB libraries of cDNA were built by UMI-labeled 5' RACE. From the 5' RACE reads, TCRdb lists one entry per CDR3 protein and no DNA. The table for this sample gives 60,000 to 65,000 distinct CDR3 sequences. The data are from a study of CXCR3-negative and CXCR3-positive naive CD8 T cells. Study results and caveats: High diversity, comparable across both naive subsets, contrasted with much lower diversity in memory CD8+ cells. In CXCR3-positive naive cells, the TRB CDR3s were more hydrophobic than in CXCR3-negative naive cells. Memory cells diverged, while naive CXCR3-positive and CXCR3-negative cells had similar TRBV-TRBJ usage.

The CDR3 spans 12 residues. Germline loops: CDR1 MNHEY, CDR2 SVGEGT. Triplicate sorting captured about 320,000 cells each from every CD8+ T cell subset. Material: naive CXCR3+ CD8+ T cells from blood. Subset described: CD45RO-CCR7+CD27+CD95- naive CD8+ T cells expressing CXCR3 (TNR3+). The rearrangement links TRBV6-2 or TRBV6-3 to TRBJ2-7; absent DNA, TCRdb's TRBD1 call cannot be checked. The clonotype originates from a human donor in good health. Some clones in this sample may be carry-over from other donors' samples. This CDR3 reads CASSLGTGEQYF.